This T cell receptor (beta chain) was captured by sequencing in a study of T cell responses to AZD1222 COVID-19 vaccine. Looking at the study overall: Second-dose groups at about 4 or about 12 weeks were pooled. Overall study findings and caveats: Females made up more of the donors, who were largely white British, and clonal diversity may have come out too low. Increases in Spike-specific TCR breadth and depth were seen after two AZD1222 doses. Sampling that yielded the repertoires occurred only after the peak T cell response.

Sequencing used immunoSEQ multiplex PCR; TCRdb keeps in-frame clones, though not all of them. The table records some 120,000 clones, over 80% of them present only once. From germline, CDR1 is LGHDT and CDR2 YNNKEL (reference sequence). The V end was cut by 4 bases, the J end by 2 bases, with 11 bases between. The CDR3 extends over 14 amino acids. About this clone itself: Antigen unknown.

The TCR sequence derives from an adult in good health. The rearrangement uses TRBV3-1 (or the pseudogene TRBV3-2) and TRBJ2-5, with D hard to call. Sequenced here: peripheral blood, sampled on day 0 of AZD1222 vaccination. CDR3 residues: CASSPRAVQETQYF. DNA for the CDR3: TGTGCCAGCAGCCCCCGGGCAGTACAAGAGACCCAGTACTTC.